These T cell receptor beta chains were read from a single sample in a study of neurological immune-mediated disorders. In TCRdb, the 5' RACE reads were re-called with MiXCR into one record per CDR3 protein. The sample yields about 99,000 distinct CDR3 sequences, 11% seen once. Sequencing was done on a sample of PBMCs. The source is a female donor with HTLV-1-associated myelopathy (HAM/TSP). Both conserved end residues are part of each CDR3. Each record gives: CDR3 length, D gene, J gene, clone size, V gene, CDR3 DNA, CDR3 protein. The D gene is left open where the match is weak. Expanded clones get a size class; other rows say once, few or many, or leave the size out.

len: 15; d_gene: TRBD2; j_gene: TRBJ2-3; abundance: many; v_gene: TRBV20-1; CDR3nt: TGCAGTGCTAGGAAACTAGCGGGGGGGCTAAATACGCAGTATTTT; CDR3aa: CSARKLAGGLNTQYF
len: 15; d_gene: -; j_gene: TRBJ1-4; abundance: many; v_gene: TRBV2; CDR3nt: TGTGCCAGCAGTGTTCAGAGGGGACCGAATGAAAAACTGTTTTTT; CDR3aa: CASSVQRGPNEKLFF
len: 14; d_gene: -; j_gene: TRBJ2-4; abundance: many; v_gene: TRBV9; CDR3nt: TGTGCCAGCAGCGTAGGCACAGGACAAAACATTCAGTACTTC; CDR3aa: CASSVGTGQNIQYF
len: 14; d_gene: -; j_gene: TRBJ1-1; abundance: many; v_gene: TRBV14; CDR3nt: TGTGCCAGCAGCCAGACAGGAATGAACACTGAAGCTTTCTTT; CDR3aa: CASSQTGMNTEAFF
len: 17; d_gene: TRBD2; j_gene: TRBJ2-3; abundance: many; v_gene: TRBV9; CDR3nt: TGTGCCAGCAGCGAAGGCCTCGGGGGGGGAAGCACAGATACGCAGTATTTT; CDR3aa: CASSEGLGGGSTDTQYF
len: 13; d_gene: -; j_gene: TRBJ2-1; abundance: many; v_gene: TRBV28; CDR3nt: TGTGCCAGCAGTTTAGTCGAGATCAGTAGGCAGTTCTTC; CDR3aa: CASSLVEISRQFF
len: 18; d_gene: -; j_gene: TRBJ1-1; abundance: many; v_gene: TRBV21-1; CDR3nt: TGTGCCAGCATACGGGGGATAAGGTCCCGTGCGGGGGACACTGAAGCTTTCTTT; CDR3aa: CASIRGIRSRAGDTEAFF
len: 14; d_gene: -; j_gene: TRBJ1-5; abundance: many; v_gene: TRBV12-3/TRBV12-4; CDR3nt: TGTGCCAGCAGTTTGGGTCAGGGGAATCAGCCCCAGCATTTT; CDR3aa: CASSLGQGNQPQHF
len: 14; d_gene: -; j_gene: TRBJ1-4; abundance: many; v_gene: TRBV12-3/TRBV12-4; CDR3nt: TGTGCCAGCAGTTTAACGTGGACCCCCGAGGAACTGTTTTTT; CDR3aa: CASSLTWTPEELFF
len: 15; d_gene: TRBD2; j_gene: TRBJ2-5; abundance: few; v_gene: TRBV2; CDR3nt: TGTGCCAGCAGTGCCGGGACTAGCACCCAAGAGACCCAGTACTTC; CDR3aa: CASSAGTSTQETQYF
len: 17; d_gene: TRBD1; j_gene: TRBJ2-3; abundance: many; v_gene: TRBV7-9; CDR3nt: TGTGCCAGCAGCCACCAATCCGGGACAGGGAGGACAGATACGCAGTATTTT; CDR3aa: CASSHQSGTGRTDTQYF
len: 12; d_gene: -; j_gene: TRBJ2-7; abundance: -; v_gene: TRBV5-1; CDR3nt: TGCGCCAGCAGCTCAACGGGGTCAAAGCAGTACTTC; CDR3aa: CASSSTGSKQYF
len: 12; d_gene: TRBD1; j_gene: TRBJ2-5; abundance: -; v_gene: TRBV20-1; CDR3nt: TGCAGTGCTCGACAGGGTAAAGAGACCCAGTACTTC; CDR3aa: CSARQGKETQYF
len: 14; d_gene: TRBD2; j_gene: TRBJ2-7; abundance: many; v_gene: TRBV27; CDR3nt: TGTGCCAGCAGTTTTCTGGGACTAGCGGGCGAGCAGTACTTC; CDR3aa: CASSFLGLAGEQYF
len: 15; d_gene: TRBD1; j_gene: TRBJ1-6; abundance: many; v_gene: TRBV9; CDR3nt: TGTGCCAGCAGCGTACTGGACAGGGGACGTTCACCCCTCCACTTT; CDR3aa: CASSVLDRGRSPLHF
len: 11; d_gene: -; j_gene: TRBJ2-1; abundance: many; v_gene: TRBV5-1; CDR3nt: TGCGCCAGCGGCGCACTAGTTGAACAGTTCTTC; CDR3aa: CASGALVEQFF
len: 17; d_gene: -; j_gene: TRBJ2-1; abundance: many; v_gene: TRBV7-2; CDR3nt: TGTGCCAGCAGCTTACAATACACCGTGCAGTCCTACAATGAGCAGTTCTTC; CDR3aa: CASSLQYTVQSYNEQFF
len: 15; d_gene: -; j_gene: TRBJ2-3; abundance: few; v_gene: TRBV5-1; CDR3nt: TGCGCCAGCAGCTCCAGCGCGGATAGCACAGATACGCAGTATTTT; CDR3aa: CASSSSADSTDTQYF
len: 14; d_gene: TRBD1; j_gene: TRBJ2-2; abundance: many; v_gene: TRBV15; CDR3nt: TGTGCCACCAGCACAGACAGGGAAACCGGGGAGCTGTTTTTT; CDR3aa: CATSTDRETGELFF
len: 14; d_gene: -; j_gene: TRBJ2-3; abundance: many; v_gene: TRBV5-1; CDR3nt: TGCGCCAGCAGCACCCGACAAATCCCAGATACGCAGTATTTT; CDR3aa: CASSTRQIPDTQYF
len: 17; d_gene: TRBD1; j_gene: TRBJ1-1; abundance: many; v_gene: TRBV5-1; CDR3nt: TGCGCCAGCAGCTCCCGTCCCGGGACAGGGACGAACACTGAAGCTTTCTTT; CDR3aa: CASSSRPGTGTNTEAFF
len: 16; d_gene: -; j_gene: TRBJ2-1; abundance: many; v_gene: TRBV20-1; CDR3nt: TGCAGTGCTATTAACGCCTGGGGTAGCGTCTACAATGAGCAGTTCTTC; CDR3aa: CSAINAWGSVYNEQFF
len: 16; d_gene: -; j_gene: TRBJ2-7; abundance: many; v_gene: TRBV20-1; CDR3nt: TGCAGTGCTAGAGATTATACGGAGGGAAATAGTCTCGAGCAGTACTTC; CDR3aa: CSARDYTEGNSLEQYF
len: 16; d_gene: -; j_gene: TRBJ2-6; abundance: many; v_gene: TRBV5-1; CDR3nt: TGCGCCAGCAGCCCTTTTGGGACCTCTGGGGCCAACGTCCTGACTTTC; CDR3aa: CASSPFGTSGANVLTF
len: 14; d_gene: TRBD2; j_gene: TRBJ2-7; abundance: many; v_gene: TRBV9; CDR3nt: TGTGCCAGCAGCGCGGGTAGCGGGGGCTACGAGCAGTACTTC; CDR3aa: CASSAGSGGYEQYF
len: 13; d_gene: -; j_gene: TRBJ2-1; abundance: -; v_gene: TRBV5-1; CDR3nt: TGCGCCAGCAGCAAGGACAGCTACAATGAGCAGTTCTTC; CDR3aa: CASSKDSYNEQFF
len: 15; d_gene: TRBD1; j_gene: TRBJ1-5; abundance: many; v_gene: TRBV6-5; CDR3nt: TGTGCCAGCAGCCCAGGGGGCAATAGCAATCAGCCCCAGCATTTT; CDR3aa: CASSPGGNSNQPQHF
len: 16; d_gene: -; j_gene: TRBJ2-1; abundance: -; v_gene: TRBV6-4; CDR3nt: TGTGCCAGCAGTGAGGTCGGCGGGGTGGATTACAATGAGCAGTTCTTC; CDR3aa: CASSEVGGVDYNEQFF
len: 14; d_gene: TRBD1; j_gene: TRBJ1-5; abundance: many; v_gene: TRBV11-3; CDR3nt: TGTGCCAGCAGCCGGGACAGCCAAAATCAGCCCCAGCATTTT; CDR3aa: CASSRDSQNQPQHF
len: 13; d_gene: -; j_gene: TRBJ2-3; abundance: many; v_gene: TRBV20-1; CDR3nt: TGCAGTGCTAGAGGCCTTGACACAGATACGCAGTATTTT; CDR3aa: CSARGLDTDTQYF
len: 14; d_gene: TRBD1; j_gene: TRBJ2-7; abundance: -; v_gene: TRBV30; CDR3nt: TGTGCCTGGAGTGCCGGGGGACAGGGCTACGAGCAGTACTTC; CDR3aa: CAWSAGGQGYEQYF
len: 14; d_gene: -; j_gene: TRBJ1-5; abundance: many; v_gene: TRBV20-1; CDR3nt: TGCAGTGCCGAACTAAGAGGGGGTTGGCAGCCCCAGCATTTT; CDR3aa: CSAELRGGWQPQHF
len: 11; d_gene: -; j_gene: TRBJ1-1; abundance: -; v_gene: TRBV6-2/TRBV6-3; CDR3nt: TGTGCCAGCAGCCTCTACACTGAAGATTTCTTT; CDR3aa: CASSLYTEDFF
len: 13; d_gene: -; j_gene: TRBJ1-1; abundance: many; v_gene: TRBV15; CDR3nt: TGTGCTACCAGCAGAGATGAAGGAACTGAAGCTTTCTTT; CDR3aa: CATSRDEGTEAFF
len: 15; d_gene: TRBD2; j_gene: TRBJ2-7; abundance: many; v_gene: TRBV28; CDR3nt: TGTGCCAGCAGCTCCGGGACTAGCGGATTCTACGAGCAGTACTTC; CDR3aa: CASSSGTSGFYEQYF
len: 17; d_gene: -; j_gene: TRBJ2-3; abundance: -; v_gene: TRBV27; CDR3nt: TGTGCCAGCAGTTTATCTCTCTCTAGACCTAGCACAGATACGCAGTATTTT; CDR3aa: CASSLSLSRPSTDTQYF
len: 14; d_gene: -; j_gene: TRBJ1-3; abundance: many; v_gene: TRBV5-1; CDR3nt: TGCGCCAGCAGGGAGGACGGCTCTGGAAACACCATATATTTT; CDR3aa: CASREDGSGNTIYF